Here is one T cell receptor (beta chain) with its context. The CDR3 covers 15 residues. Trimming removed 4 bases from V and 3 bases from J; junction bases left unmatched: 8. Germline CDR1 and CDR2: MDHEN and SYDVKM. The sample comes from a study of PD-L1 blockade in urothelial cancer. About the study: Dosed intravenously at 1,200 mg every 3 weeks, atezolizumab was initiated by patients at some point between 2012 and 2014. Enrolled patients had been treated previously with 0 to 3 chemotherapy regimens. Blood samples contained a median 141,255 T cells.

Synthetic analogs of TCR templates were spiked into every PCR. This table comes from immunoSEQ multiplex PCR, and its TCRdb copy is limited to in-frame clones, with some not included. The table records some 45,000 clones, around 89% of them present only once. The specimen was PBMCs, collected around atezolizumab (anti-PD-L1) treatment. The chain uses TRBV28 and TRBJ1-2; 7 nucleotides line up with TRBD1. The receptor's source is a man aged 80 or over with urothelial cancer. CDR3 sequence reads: CASSSSPDRDYGYTF. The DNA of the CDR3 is TGTGCCAGCAGTTCGTCCCCCGACAGGGACTATGGCTACACCTTC.